This T cell receptor beta chain comes out of a study of post-analysis software for immune sequencing data. Tagging with unique molecular identifiers was a feature of the TCR beta cDNA libraries. One entry per CDR3 protein results from TCRdb running MiXCR on the PCR reads. Of roughly 800,000 distinct CDR3 sequences in the sample, roughly 50% were seen once. The sequence was obtained from a girl under 18 with multiple sclerosis. Sequenced input: blood.

CDR3 in amino acids: CASSRWQGGETQYF. The CDR3 coding sequence is TGTGCCAGCAGTCGATGGCAGGGCGGGGAGACCCAGTACTTC. The chain uses TRBV6-1 and TRBJ2-4, with D perhaps given as TRBD1 or TRBD2 (5 bases each). The DNA end favors TRBJ2-5, so the J call may be wrong. Germline assignment: CDR1 MNHNS and CDR2 SASEGT. CDR3 length: 14 residues.